This TCR beta chain was profiled in a study of glioma-infiltrating T cells. The CDR3 loop spans 19 amino acids. Trimming left V 0 bases short and J 4 bases short, with 22 bases between. The germline CDR1 and CDR2 sequences are MNHEY and SVGEGT. Amplification of TCR alpha and beta CDR3 regions from RNA used iRepertoire nested multiplex PCR. Input was about 100-450 ng of tissue mRNA or PBMC total RNA. TCRdb used MiXCR to reprocess the multiplex PCR reads, holding one entry per CDR3 protein. Here the sample spans 150,000 or so distinct CDR3 sequences, about two fifths being singletons. The TCR comes from a human donor with low-grade glioma or glioblastoma, undergoing nonglioma brain surgery, or in good health (not recorded which). The sample consisted of glioma tissue, nonneoplastic brain tissue, or PBMCs (not recorded which). The chain recombines TRBV6-2 or TRBV6-3 with TRBJ2-1; D may be TRBD2 (5 bases). The CDR3 nucleotides read TGTGCCAGCAGTTACTCCTCCCGCGGTTCGGGAAAGCCTTACAATGAGCAGTTCTTC. This sequence encodes CASSYSSRGSGKPYNEQFF.